This T cell receptor (beta chain) was profiled in a study of preoperative IRX-2 immunotherapy in early breast cancer. Treatment defined: preoperative locoregional IRX-2 cytokine immunotherapy. This phase Ib study tested locoregional IRX-2 cytokine immunotherapy given before surgery. Only in-frame clones appear in the TCRdb table, and some are missing; sequencing was by immunoSEQ multiplex PCR. The table lists approximately 34,000 clones, about 95% of them singletons. This CDR3 is built from 14 residues. Germline-derived CDR1 and CDR2 are SQVTM and ANQGSEA. Trimming stripped 2 bases from V and 5 bases from J, with 13 bases between.

The sequence derives from a human donor with breast cancer. The V call is TRBV29-1, the J call TRBJ2-1; TRBD2 might be the D (7 bases). The material was obtained from a patient treated with IRX-2 immunotherapy. The CDR3 protein is CSVEPRGADNEQFF. CDR3 bases: TGCAGCGTTGAACCCCGGGGGGCAGACAATGAGCAGTTCTTC.